This T cell receptor (beta chain) appears in the sequencing data of a study of Graves' ophthalmopathy and Graves' hyperthyroidism. Transcripts of RNA were the source for amplifying TCR beta CDR3 regions. The first round was an RT-PCR with HTBI primers, and the second round was a multiplex PCR. TCRdb reprocessed the multiplex PCR reads via MiXCR and lists one record per CDR3 protein. The sample contains about 660,000 distinct CDR3 sequences, roughly 41% of which appear only once. This clonotype was counted ten times or more. CDR1 is DFQATT, CDR2 SNEGSKA, per germline (reference sequence). This CDR3 is built from 13 residues. V lost 5 bases and J lost 2, with 12 bases in between.

Sequencing was performed on peripheral blood. The TCR originated in an adult man with Graves' ophthalmopathy. This rearrangement joins TRBV20-1 to TRBJ2-5; D possibly corresponds to TRBD2 (5 bases). CDR3 in DNA: TGCAGTGCTCCCGGGGAGCAGCAAGAGACCCAGTACTTC. This codes for CSAPGEQQETQYF.